These T cell receptor beta chains were read from a single sample in a study of early T cells in non-severe SARS-CoV-2 infection. TCRdb re-called the 5' RACE reads through MiXCR, storing one row per CDR3 protein. The sample records about 120,000 distinct CDR3 sequences, 10% to 15% being singletons. The sequenced sample was whole blood, obtained at baseline. The receptors stem from an adult who was a healthcare worker with PCR-confirmed SARS-CoV-2 infection or an uninfected control (not recorded which). CDR3s include the opening cysteine and the closing phenylalanine or tryptophan. The order of the fields is V gene, J gene, clone size, D gene, CDR3 protein, CDR3 DNA. A D gene is named only where the DNA matches it firmly. Expanded clones are given a class, and other clones once, few, many or no size at all.

>TRBV15|TRBJ2-7|-|-
CATSRDPGVDGKQYF
TGTGCCACCAGCAGAGATCCAGGAGTCGATGGGAAGCAGTACTTC
>TRBV24-1|TRBJ2-1|few|TRBD2
CATSDLPAGNSYNEQFF
TGTGCCACCAGTGATTTACCAGCGGGAAACTCCTACAATGAGCAGTTCTTC
>TRBV5-4|TRBJ2-3|many|TRBD1
CASSTRQGSTDTQYF
TGTGCCAGCAGCACAAGACAGGGGAGCACAGATACGCAGTATTTT
>TRBV4-1|TRBJ2-7|-|TRBD2
CASSQVTSGNYEQYF
TGCGCCAGCAGCCAAGTGACTAGCGGAAATTACGAGCAGTACTTC
>TRBV6-2/TRBV6-3|TRBJ2-4|many|-
CASSSKRGSVAKNIQYF
TGTGCCAGCAGTAGCAAAAGGGGAAGCGTAGCCAAAAACATTCAGTACTTC
>TRBV29-1|TRBJ1-1|few|-
CSVEGFRNTEAFF
TGCAGCGTTGAAGGATTTAGGAACACTGAAGCTTTCTTT
>TRBV7-9|TRBJ2-1|-|-
CASSLALEQFF
TGTGCCAGCAGCTTAGCTTTGGAGCAGTTCTTC
>TRBV9|TRBJ2-2|few|-
CASSGRLGAGELFF
TGTGCCAGCAGCGGTAGATTAGGTGCCGGGGAGCTGTTTTTT
>TRBV7-8|TRBJ1-1|few|-
CASSLLQRTEAFF
TGTGCCAGCAGCCTTTTGCAGAGAACTGAAGCTTTCTTT
>TRBV20-1|TRBJ2-3|few|TRBD1
CSGSKGQVSGTQVTQYF
TGCAGTGGGAGCAAGGGACAGGTCTCGGGTACACAAGTTACGCAGTATTTT
>TRBV6-5|TRBJ1-4|-|TRBD1
CASSYTINRGRGEKLFF
TGTGCCAGCAGTTACACCATAAACAGGGGGCGAGGTGAAAAACTGTTTTTT
>TRBV12-3/TRBV12-4|TRBJ2-7|-|-
CASSNPPHSYEQYF
TGTGCCAGCAGTAACCCCCCTCACTCCTACGAGCAGTACTTC
>TRBV11-2|TRBJ2-1|few|TRBD2
CASSLGTSAFSYNEQFF
TGTGCCAGCAGCTTAGGTACTAGCGCCTTCTCCTACAATGAGCAGTTCTTC
>TRBV4-1|TRBJ2-1|-|TRBD1
CASSQGVDRAGEF
TGCGCCAGCAGCCAAGGGGTTGACAGGGCCGGGGAATTC
>TRBV6-2/TRBV6-3|TRBJ2-7|many|TRBD1
CASSFIGTGKDYEQYF
TGTGCCAGCAGTTTCATAGGGACAGGGAAAGACTACGAGCAGTACTTC
>TRBV7-9|TRBJ1-4|many|-
CASSVTGSLNEKLFF
TGTGCCAGCAGCGTTACGGGAAGCCTTAATGAAAAACTGTTTTTT
>TRBV7-9|TRBJ1-2|-|-
CASSQTGYDYGYTF
TGTGCCAGCAGCCAAACAGGCTACGACTATGGCTACACCTTC
>TRBV12-3/TRBV12-4|TRBJ1-1|few|TRBD1
CASSPGQGIMNTEAFF
TGTGCCAGCAGTCCGGGACAGGGGATAATGAACACTGAAGCTTTCTTT
>TRBV10-3|TRBJ1-4|-|-
CAISELTAEKLFF
TGTGCCATCAGTGAATTGACGGCTGAAAAACTGTTTTTT
>TRBV29-1|TRBJ2-5|few|-
CSVGLTQETQYF
TGCAGCGTGGGACTGACCCAAGAGACCCAGTACTTC
>TRBV20-1|TRBJ2-1|-|TRBD2
CSARDASRTSGDYNEQFF
TGCAGTGCTAGAGACGCGAGTCGGACTAGCGGGGACTACAATGAGCAGTTCTTC
>TRBV28|TRBJ1-1|-|-
CASSLRDRANTEAFF
TGTGCCAGCAGTCTTAGGGACCGCGCGAACACTGAAGCTTTCTTT
>TRBV7-9|TRBJ1-4|-|-
CASSSTGGKLFF
TGTGCCAGCAGCTCCACTGGGGGGAAACTGTTTTTT
>TRBV20-1|TRBJ2-4|many|TRBD2
CSAVRTSGKNIQYF
TGCAGTGCTGTAAGGACTAGCGGCAAAAACATTCAGTACTTC
>TRBV3-1|TRBJ2-2|few|-
CASSQVGELFF
TGTGCCAGCAGCCAAGTCGGGGAGCTGTTTTTT
>TRBV4-1|TRBJ1-1|-|-
CASSQIQGTEAFF
TGCGCCAGCAGCCAGATACAGGGCACTGAAGCTTTCTTT
>TRBV6-5|TRBJ2-2|few|-
CASRRTLNTGELFF
TGTGCCAGCAGAAGGACCCTGAACACCGGGGAGCTGTTTTTT
>TRBV18|TRBJ1-1|few|-
CASSPPTGTNTEAFF
TGTGCCAGCTCACCACCTACAGGGACGAACACTGAAGCTTTCTTT
>TRBV6-5|TRBJ2-2|many|-
CASSYSNPAPYRGGTGELFF
TGTGCCAGCAGTTACTCGAACCCCGCCCCATACAGGGGGGGGACCGGGGAGCTGTTTTTT
>TRBV29-1|TRBJ2-1|-|TRBD2
CSPRSGLAGEFSYNEQFF
TGCAGCCCCCGGTCGGGACTAGCGGGAGAGTTCTCCTACAATGAGCAGTTCTTC
>TRBV5-1|TRBJ2-7|few|TRBD2
CASSFNQNSGSAYEQYF
TGCGCCAGCAGCTTCAACCAAAATAGCGGGAGCGCCTACGAGCAGTACTTC
>TRBV11-2|TRBJ1-1|-|-
CASSLASVLAGNAFF
TGTGCCAGCAGCTTAGCATCAGTTCTCGCCGGTAATGCTTTCTTT
>TRBV5-1|TRBJ2-7|few|TRBD2
CASSFASGSYEQYF
TGCGCCAGCAGCTTCGCTAGCGGGAGTTACGAGCAGTACTTC
>TRBV20-1|TRBJ1-1|many|-
CSAKREGLGTEAFF
TGCAGTGCTAAGAGGGAGGGATTAGGCACTGAAGCTTTCTTT